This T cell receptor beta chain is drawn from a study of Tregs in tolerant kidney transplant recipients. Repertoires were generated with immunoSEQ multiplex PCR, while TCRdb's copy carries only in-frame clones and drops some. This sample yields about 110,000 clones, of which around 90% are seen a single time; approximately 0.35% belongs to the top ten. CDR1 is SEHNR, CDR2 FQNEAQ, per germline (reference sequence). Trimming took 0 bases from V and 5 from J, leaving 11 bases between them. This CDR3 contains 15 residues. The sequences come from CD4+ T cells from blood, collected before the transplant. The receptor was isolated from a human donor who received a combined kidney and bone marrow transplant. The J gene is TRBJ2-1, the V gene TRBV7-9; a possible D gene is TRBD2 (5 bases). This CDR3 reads CASSLAGSRNNEQFF. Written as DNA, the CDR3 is TGTGCCAGCAGCTTAGCTGGGAGTCGAAACAATGAGCAGTTCTTC. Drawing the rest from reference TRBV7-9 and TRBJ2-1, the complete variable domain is DTGVSQNPRHKITKRGQNVTFRCDPISEHNRLYWYRQTLGQGPEFLTYFQNEAQLEKSRLLSDRFSAERPKGSFSTLEIQRTEQGDSAMYLCASSLAGSRNNEQFFGPGTRLTVL.